This is a list of T cell receptor beta chains from one sample in a study of shared T cell receptors in the human thymus. Clones were read by immunoSEQ multiplex PCR, and TCRdb kept only the in-frame ones, dropping some. The repertoire holds 650,000 to 950,000 clones, approximately 83% seen once, with around 0.01% in the top ten. These sequences were also reported in another study, on human thymus T cells.

Sequencing was done on a sample of thymocytes. These receptor sequences come from a girl less than two years old with a congenital heart defect. The CDR3 runs from the conserved cysteine through the conserved F or W. D genes are given only for firm matches. The size field is filled for only some rows; it gives once, few, many or a size class.

v_gene: TRBV6-4; abundance: .; d_gene: TRBD1; j_gene: TRBJ1-2; CDR3aa: CASSERGQGGGYTF; CDR3nt: TGTGCCAGCAGTGAGAGGGGACAGGGGGGAGGCTACACCTTC
v_gene: TRBV19; abundance: .; d_gene: .; j_gene: TRBJ1-2; CDR3aa: CASSKGVGYTF; CDR3nt: TGTGCCAGTAGTAAGGGGGTTGGCTACACCTTC
v_gene: TRBV29-1; abundance: .; d_gene: .; j_gene: TRBJ1-2; CDR3aa: CSVEEPEEPFANYGYTF; CDR3nt: TGCAGCGTTGAAGAGCCAGAGGAGCCTTTCGCTAACTATGGCTACACCTTC
v_gene: TRBV7-8; abundance: .; d_gene: .; j_gene: TRBJ1-5; CDR3aa: CASSRNCRYYSNQPQHF; CDR3nt: TGTGCCAGCAGCCGAAATTGCCGGTATTATAGCAATCAGCCCCAGCATTTT
v_gene: TRBV7-2; abundance: once; d_gene: TRBD2; j_gene: TRBJ2-5; CDR3aa: CASSLDRSSGGGETQYF; CDR3nt: TGTGCCAGCAGCTTAGATAGGTCTAGCGGGGGGGGAGAGACCCAGTACTTC
v_gene: TRBV10-1; abundance: few; d_gene: .; j_gene: TRBJ2-7; CDR3aa: CASRENRVGTYEQYF; CDR3nt: TGCGCCAGCAGGGAGAACAGGGTGGGGACCTACGAGCAGTACTTC
v_gene: TRBV6-1; abundance: .; d_gene: .; j_gene: TRBJ1-5; CDR3aa: CASSGGRTNQPQHF; CDR3nt: TGTGCCAGCAGTGGGGGCAGAACTAATCAGCCCCAGCATTTT
v_gene: TRBV27; abundance: .; d_gene: TRBD1; j_gene: TRBJ1-5; CDR3aa: CASSLSGTGTNQPQHF; CDR3nt: TGTGCCAGCAGTTTATCCGGGACAGGGACAAATCAGCCCCAGCATTTT
v_gene: TRBV30; abundance: .; d_gene: TRBD2; j_gene: TRBJ2-3; CDR3aa: CAWRGLAVTDTQYF; CDR3nt: TGTGCCTGGAGGGGACTAGCGGTGACAGATACGCAGTATTTT
v_gene: TRBV5-5; abundance: .; d_gene: .; j_gene: TRBJ1-4; CDR3aa: CASSFRELHFREKLFF; CDR3nt: TGTGCCAGCAGCTTCCGGGAACTTCACTTCAGGGAAAAACTGTTTTTT
v_gene: TRBV4-2; abundance: .; d_gene: TRBD1; j_gene: TRBJ1-5; CDR3aa: CASSQLGPPGGAVYSNQPQHF; CDR3nt: TGTGCCAGCAGCCAGTTGGGGCCTCCAGGGGGCGCGGTATATAGCAATCAGCCCCAGCATTTT
v_gene: TRBV14; abundance: .; d_gene: TRBD1; j_gene: TRBJ1-1; CDR3aa: CASSRRDSPCSNTEAFF; CDR3nt: TGTGCCAGCAGTCGGCGGGACAGTCCCTGTTCGAACACTGAAGCTTTCTTT
v_gene: TRBV5-6; abundance: .; d_gene: .; j_gene: TRBJ2-2; CDR3aa: CASSLTGEIPGELFF; CDR3nt: TGTGCCAGCAGCTTGACAGGAGAAATACCTGGGGAGCTGTTTTTT
v_gene: TRBV7-2; abundance: .; d_gene: .; j_gene: TRBJ2-4; CDR3aa: CASSLTGYPSPVAKNIQYF; CDR3nt: TGTGCCAGCAGCTTGACCGGGTACCCCAGCCCCGTAGCCAAAAACATTCAGTACTTC
v_gene: TRBV14; abundance: .; d_gene: .; j_gene: TRBJ1-2; CDR3aa: CASSQDESDGYTF; CDR3nt: TGTGCCAGCAGCCAAGATGAGAGCGATGGCTACACCTTC
v_gene: TRBV28; abundance: .; d_gene: .; j_gene: TRBJ2-3; CDR3aa: CASSRGTDRTDTQYF; CDR3nt: TGTGCCAGCAGCCGCGGGACAGACAGAACAGATACGCAGTATTTT
v_gene: TRBV5-4; abundance: .; d_gene: TRBD2; j_gene: TRBJ2-1; CDR3aa: CASSLPRGVYNEQFF; CDR3nt: TGTGCCAGCAGCTTGCCGCGGGGGGTGTACAATGAGCAGTTCTTC
v_gene: TRBV7-6; abundance: .; d_gene: TRBD1; j_gene: TRBJ2-5; CDR3aa: CASSPRTGAGETQYF; CDR3nt: TGTGCCAGCAGCCCCAGGACAGGGGCTGGAGAGACCCAGTACTTC
v_gene: TRBV29-1; abundance: .; d_gene: TRBD1; j_gene: TRBJ1-1; CDR3aa: CSANGQGNKGAFF; CDR3nt: TGCAGCGCTAACGGACAGGGGAACAAGGGCGCTTTCTTT
v_gene: TRBV5-1; abundance: few; d_gene: TRBD2; j_gene: TRBJ2-1; CDR3aa: CASTPRGLANEQFF; CDR3nt: TGCGCCAGCACCCCCCGGGGACTAGCGAACGAGCAGTTCTTC
v_gene: TRBV19; abundance: .; d_gene: .; j_gene: TRBJ2-6; CDR3aa: CASRTIRSGANVLTF; CDR3nt: TGTGCCAGTAGGACTATCCGCTCTGGGGCCAACGTCCTGACTTTC
v_gene: TRBV7-9; abundance: once; d_gene: .; j_gene: TRBJ1-5; CDR3aa: CASSPPEEPQHF; CDR3nt: TGTGCCAGCAGCCCCCCCGAGGAGCCCCAGCATTTT
v_gene: TRBV5-1; abundance: .; d_gene: .; j_gene: TRBJ1-4; CDR3aa: CASSLSALSEKLFF; CDR3nt: TGCGCCAGCAGCTTGTCCGCCCTATCTGAAAAACTGTTTTTT
v_gene: TRBV4-3; abundance: .; d_gene: .; j_gene: TRBJ1-2; CDR3aa: CASSQDPVYGYTF; CDR3nt: TGCGCCAGCAGCCAAGATCCGGTCTATGGCTACACCTTC
v_gene: TRBV19; abundance: .; d_gene: .; j_gene: TRBJ2-4; CDR3aa: CASSARTLAKNIQYF; CDR3nt: TGTGCCAGTAGTGCCCGAACTCTAGCCAAAAACATTCAGTACTTC
v_gene: TRBV6-4; abundance: .; d_gene: TRBD1; j_gene: TRBJ1-4; CDR3aa: CASSDSWDRGEKLFF; CDR3nt: TGTGCCAGCAGTGACTCTTGGGACAGGGGAGAAAAACTGTTTTTT
v_gene: TRBV6-6; abundance: .; d_gene: .; j_gene: TRBJ1-2; CDR3aa: CASSSAGGPYGYTF; CDR3nt: TGTGCCAGCAGTTCCGCTGGGGGCCCCTATGGCTACACCTTC
v_gene: TRBV5-1; abundance: .; d_gene: TRBD2; j_gene: TRBJ2-3; CDR3aa: CASSLGTSGVVTDTQYF; CDR3nt: TGCGCCAGCAGCTTAGGGACTAGCGGAGTAGTCACAGATACGCAGTATTTT
v_gene: TRBV6-1; abundance: .; d_gene: TRBD1; j_gene: TRBJ1-5; CDR3aa: CASRADRGDQPQHF; CDR3nt: TGTGCCAGCAGGGCGGACAGGGGGGATCAGCCCCAGCATTTT
v_gene: TRBV23-1; abundance: .; d_gene: .; j_gene: TRBJ1-6; CDR3aa: CASSLRRQISPLHF; CDR3nt: TGCGCCAGCAGCCTACGCAGACAGATTTCACCCCTCCACTTT
v_gene: TRBV5-4; abundance: .; d_gene: .; j_gene: TRBJ2-3; CDR3aa: CASSLGVGTDTQYF; CDR3nt: TGTGCCAGCAGCTTGGGTGTCGGCACAGATACGCAGTATTTT
v_gene: TRBV12-5; abundance: .; d_gene: TRBD1; j_gene: TRBJ1-5; CDR3aa: CASGLVMVGGGLYQPQHF; CDR3nt: TGTGCTAGTGGTTTGGTAATGGTTGGAGGGGGCCTCTATCAGCCCCAGCATTTT
v_gene: TRBV5-6; abundance: .; d_gene: .; j_gene: TRBJ2-5; CDR3aa: CASSLATRTPNGWETQYF; CDR3nt: TGTGCCAGCAGCTTGGCCACCCGGACACCTAATGGATGGGAGACCCAGTACTTC
v_gene: TRBV25-1; abundance: .; d_gene: .; j_gene: TRBJ2-5; CDR3aa: CASRRHQETQYF; CDR3nt: TGTGCCAGCAGGAGGCACCAAGAGACCCAGTACTTC
v_gene: TRBV6-6; abundance: once; d_gene: TRBD1; j_gene: TRBJ1-1; CDR3aa: CASSFHDRGLRAEAFF; CDR3nt: TGTGCCAGCAGTTTCCACGACAGGGGGCTAAGGGCTGAAGCTTTCTTT
v_gene: TRBV9; abundance: .; d_gene: .; j_gene: TRBJ1-3; CDR3aa: CASSVDSHYGNTIYF; CDR3nt: TGTGCCAGCAGCGTAGACTCCCATTACGGAAACACCATATATTTT
v_gene: TRBV6-9; abundance: .; d_gene: .; j_gene: TRBJ2-6; CDR3aa: CASSYSSGANVLTF; CDR3nt: TGTGCCAGCAGTTACAGCTCTGGGGCCAACGTCCTGACTTTC
v_gene: TRBV13; abundance: .; d_gene: TRBD1; j_gene: TRBJ1-2; CDR3aa: CASSIRPQGGGYTF; CDR3nt: TGTGCCAGCAGCATTAGGCCACAGGGGGGAGGCTACACCTTC
v_gene: TRBV5-4; abundance: .; d_gene: TRBD1; j_gene: TRBJ2-5; CDR3aa: CASSLRDRGTQYF; CDR3nt: TGTGCCAGCAGCCTAAGGGACAGGGGAACCCAGTACTTC
v_gene: TRBV10-3; abundance: .; d_gene: .; j_gene: TRBJ2-2; CDR3aa: CATGVIQELFF; CDR3nt: TGTGCCACTGGAGTGATACAGGAGCTGTTTTTT
v_gene: TRBV5-1; abundance: .; d_gene: TRBD1; j_gene: TRBJ1-2; CDR3aa: CASSFRDRGSPAYGYTF; CDR3nt: TGCGCCAGCAGCTTCCGGGACAGGGGGTCCCCCGCATATGGCTACACCTTC
v_gene: TRBV5-1; abundance: .; d_gene: .; j_gene: TRBJ1-1; CDR3aa: CASRRWEAAAPELMNTEAFF; CDR3nt: TGCGCCAGCAGACGTTGGGAGGCGGCTGCACCCGAACTCATGAACACTGAAGCTTTCTTT